Presented here are 27 T cell receptor beta chains from one specimen sequenced in a study of CD8+CD57+ T cells in acquired aplastic anemia. TCR beta VDJ and CDR3 profiles were obtained from a genomic DNA template. TCRdb reprocessed the reads with MiXCR, giving one entry per CDR3 protein. In the table there are roughly 420,000 distinct CDR3 sequences, around 68% of which are singletons. Sample: sorted CD4+, CD8+, or CD8+CD57+ T cells (not recorded which) from PBMCs. Receptors were obtained from a human donor in good health, serving as a control.

To note about this clonotype: The conserved final phenylalanine or tryptophan is absent from the CDR3, which likely points to a read error. This rearrangement joins TRBV7-9 to TRBJ1-1; the D is unclear. The germline V gene has CDR1 SEHNR and CDR2 FQNEAQ (reference sequence). V was cut by 8 bases and J by 7 bases, with 11 bases left in between. This CDR3 has 11 residues. CDR3 sequence: CASPLASEAFL. The CDR3 DNA reads TGTGCCAGCCCCCTGGCGAGTGAAGCTTTCCTT.

With regard to this clonotype: A much larger clone differs from this one at a single base, so this may be a read error. V is TRBV6-6 and J is TRBJ2-5; 9 bases match TRBD2. V shed 8 bases, J shed 6 bases, and the junction held 16 bases outside the gene matches. The germline V gene has CDR1 MNHNY and CDR2 SVGAGI (reference sequence). The CDR3 runs 16 residues. CDR3 amino acids: CASGSPGTSICQTQYF. The CDR3 nucleotides are TGTGCCAGCGGTTCACCCGGGACTAGCATTTGTCAGACCCAGTACTTC.

Of note for this clonotype: The germline gene is not matched at one end of the junction; a read error may be the cause. This chain uses TRBV5-1 with TRBJ1-2; 8 bases are a match to TRBD1. Germline assignment: CDR1 SGHRS and CDR2 YFSETQ. This CDR3 region has 13 residues. CDR3 bases: TGTGCCAGCAGCCGCGGACAGGGCGGTGGCTACACCTTC. This sequence encodes CASSRGQGGGYTF.

This clonotype has a handful of counts. CDR3 coding DNA: TGCAGCGCGGGGGGGACGAACCGCCACTATGGCTACACCTTC. Translating gives CSAGGTNRHYGYTF. This sequence joins TRBV29-1 and TRBJ1-2; D is perhaps TRBD1 (5 bases). This CDR3 is 14 amino acids long. CDR1 and CDR2 from the germline V gene are SQVTM and ANQGSEA. Deletions cut 7 bases from V and 3 bases from J, with 18 bases between.

This clonotype appeared many times. The V gene is TRBV7-2, the J gene TRBJ2-1; 9 bases match TRBD2. In germline, CDR1 is SGHTA, CDR2 FQGNSA. The J segment lost 6 bases and the V segment lost 5 bases, leaving 11 bases of the junction unmatched. This CDR3 has 16 residues. The CDR3 nucleotides read TGTGCCAGCAGCATGTTTGGCGGGGGGGCCGCCAATGAGCAGTTCTTC. Protein: CASSMFGGGAANEQFF.

The rearrangement joins TRBV19 to TRBJ1-1; 7 bases align to TRBD1. The CDR3 has 14 residues. The ends lost 5 bases at V and 4 bases at J; junction bases unmatched: 7. CDR1 is LNHDA, CDR2 SQIVND, per germline (reference sequence). The CDR3 DNA follows: TGTGCCAGTAGTTCCGCCACAGGGGCCACTGAAGCTTTCTTT. Translated: CASSSATGATEAFF.

For this clonotype: The CDR3 carries no conserved terminal phenylalanine or tryptophan, so it likely arises from a read error. The chain recombines TRBV7-2 with TRBJ2-5, with TRBD2 matching 14 bases. This CDR3 has 18 residues. Germline lookup yields CDR1 SGHTA and CDR2 FQGNSA. V shed 1 base and J 7 bases; nucleotides not matched to a gene: 11. CDR3 region: CASSLEPGLAGVDGTQYL. CDR3 sequence (DNA): TGTGCCAGCAGCTTAGAGCCGGGACTAGCGGGGGTTGATGGGACCCAGTACCTC.

Comment on this clonotype: The junction departs from germline at one end; a sequencing error may be responsible. CDR3 protein: CSVWTGNQPKQF. The CDR3 bases are TGCAGCGTGTGGACAGGGAATCAGCCCAAGCAATTT. This chain joins TRBV29-1 and TRBJ1-5, with 8 nucleotides matching TRBD1. The CDR3 covers 12 residues. Germline CDR1 SQVTM, CDR2 ANQGSEA.

Concerning this clonotype: The junction departs from the called germline gene at one end, perhaps through a read error. This sequence joins TRBV7-7 and TRBJ1-6; TRBD1 might be the D (5 bases). There are 13 residues in the CDR3. Germline CDR1 and CDR2: SSHAT and FNYEAQ (reference sequence). CDR3 amino acids: CASSVANRGPGHF. DNA for the CDR3: TGTGCTAGCAGCGTTGCTAATCGGGGACCGGGCCACTTT.

The J gene is TRBJ1-4, the V gene TRBV9; tentative D call: TRBD1 (5 bases). This CDR3 comprises 16 residues. Germline assignment: CDR1 SGDLS and CDR2 YYNGEE. Trimming removed 1 base at V and 4 bases at J, with 14 bases between. As DNA, the CDR3 is TGTGCCAGCAGCGTAACCCCGCGACAGTATAATGAAAAACTGTTTTTT. This translates into CASSVTPRQYNEKLFF.

This clonotype was seen repeatedly, ten times or more. The rearrangement joins TRBV11-3 to TRBJ2-7; 7 nucleotides align to TRBD1. Germline loops: CDR1 SGHNT, CDR2 YENEEA. J lost 3 bases, V lost 5 bases, and 4 bases had no gene match. The CDR3 has 13 amino acids. The CDR3 DNA follows: TGTGCCAGCAGCAATCGGGACAGCTACGAGCAGTACTTC. Its protein is CASSNRDSYEQYF.

The chain carries TRBV30 and TRBJ1-2, with 8 bases aligning to TRBD1. Trimming at V came to 1 base and at J to 4 bases, leaving 5 bases not matched to a gene. Germline V gene sequence: CDR1 GTSNPN, CDR2 SVGIG (reference sequence). CDR3 length: 14 amino acids. The CDR3 DNA is TGTGCCTGGAGTGCGACAGGGGCCCTCTATGGCTACACCTTC. Translation: CAWSATGALYGYTF.

The rearrangement links TRBV7-2 to TRBJ2-1, with TRBD1 matching 7 bases. The CDR3 extends over 15 amino acids. After removal of 5 bases from V and 11 bases from J, the junction contained 15 bases not matched to a gene. CDR1 is SGHTA and CDR2 is FQGNSA in the germline V gene. The CDR3 region has the DNA TGTGCCAGCAGCGTAGATTCAGGGGGACATAATCAGCAGTTCTTC. It yields the protein CASSVDSGGHNQQFF.

This clonotype showed up many times. The chain carries TRBV6-1 and TRBJ2-2; 10 bases fit TRBD1. Germline CDR1 reads MNHNS; CDR2 reads SASEGT. After removal of 4 bases from V and 4 bases from J, the junction contained 3 bases not matched to a gene. The length of the CDR3 is 15 residues. The CDR3 here is CASSVGTGVTGELFF. The CDR3 DNA reads TGTGCCAGCAGTGTTGGGACAGGGGTCACCGGGGAGCTGTTTTTT.

This chain uses TRBV7-8 with TRBJ2-1, with D unclear. V lost 5 bases and J lost 0, with 11 bases in between. The CDR3 consists of 15 residues. From germline, CDR1 is SGHVS and CDR2 FQNEAQ. The CDR3 region has the DNA TGTGCCAGCAGCCCGTCACGGAGCTCCTACAATGAGCAGTTCTTC. Its protein is CASSPSRSSYNEQFF.

The rearrangement joins TRBV6-5 to TRBJ1-1, with D maybe TRBD1 (5 bases). The germline gives CDR1 MNHEY, CDR2 SVGAGI. Trimming removed 4 bases from V and 8 bases from J, with 14 bases in between. The CDR3 has 13 amino acids. Here the CDR3 DNA reads TGTGCCAGCAGTTCTCTTAGCGGGGGGGAAGCTTTCTTT. Translating it yields CASSSLSGGEAFF.

This clonotype was counted at least ten times. The rearrangement joins TRBV29-1 to TRBJ2-7; 7 positions match TRBD1. This CDR3 is built from 14 residues. The germline gives CDR1 SQVTM, CDR2 ANQGSEA. The J segment lost 2 bases and the V segment lost 4 bases, leaving 8 bases of the junction unmatched. In nucleotides, the CDR3 is TGCAGCGTTGGACGGGACAGCGAAGCCTACGAGCAGTACTTC. This translates into CSVGRDSEAYEQYF.

Concerning this clonotype itself: The junction shows a germline mismatch at one end, possibly a read error. This chain connects TRBV7-3 to TRBJ2-5; possible D gene TRBD1, 6 bases. CDR3 length equals 14 residues. Germline-derived CDR1 and CDR2 are SGHTA and FQGTGA. CDR3 DNA sequence: TGTGCCAGCAGCGGAACAGGGTTTCAAGAAACCCAGTACTTC. This gives the protein CASSGTGFQETQYF.

The chain combines TRBV20-1 with TRBJ1-4, with D unclear. V gave up 1 base and J gave up 15 bases, with 15 bases separating them. Germline CDR1 reads DFQATT; CDR2 reads SNEGSKA (reference sequence). The CDR3 runs 12 residues. Here the CDR3 reads CSARARYSYMFF. The CDR3 nucleotides are TGCAGTGCTAGAGCCCGTTACTCCTATATGTTTTTT.

On this clonotype itself: Its ends do not fully match the called genes, so a read error is possible. The CDR3 is CASSSRQGHHETQYF. CDR3 DNA: TGTGCCAGCAGCTCCCGACAGGGCCACCATGAGACCCAGTACTTC. This sequence joins TRBV7-2 and TRBJ2-5; 7 bases match TRBD1. Germline values: CDR1 SGHTA, CDR2 FQGNSA. The CDR3 loop spans 15 amino acids.

This clonotype was seen at least ten times. The chain is built from TRBV6-5 and TRBJ2-7; 9 positions match TRBD1. Germline V gene data show CDR1 as MNHEY and CDR2 as SVGAGI. J was trimmed by 5 bases and V by 2 bases; bases with no gene match: 7. The CDR3 is 15 residues long. The CDR3, as DNA: TGTGCCAGCAGTTACGTGGGACAGGGATTGGACGAGCAGTACTTC. Its translation is CASSYVGQGLDEQYF.

The rearrangement joins TRBV19 to TRBJ1-1, with D uncertain. V was trimmed by 3 bases and J by 4 bases, leaving 12 bases between them. CDR3 length equals 14 residues. Germline V gene sequence: CDR1 LNHDA, CDR2 SQIVND (reference sequence). CDR3 sequence (DNA): TGTGCCAGTAGTATCGGGCGGAGTAGCACTGAAGCTTTCTTT. Translated: CASSIGRSSTEAFF.

Regarding this clonotype: One junction end disagrees with the germline gene, perhaps due to a read error. V usage is TRBV10-3 and J usage is TRBJ2-1; no clear D gene. The CDR3 consists of 14 residues. Germline assignment: CDR1 ENHRY and CDR2 SYGVKD. The CDR3 DNA reads TGTGCCATCAGTCAGTCTTTTCCGAACAATAAGCAGTTCTTC. Protein sequence: CAISQSFPNNKQFF.

In DNA, the CDR3 is TGTGCCAGCAGCCTAGGATTAGGAGATGGGCAGTATTTTTACTTC. This translates into CASSLGLGDGQYFYF. The V gene is TRBV7-9, the J gene TRBJ2-5, with no clear D. Trimming took 5 bases from V and 14 from J, leaving 27 bases between them. This CDR3 is built from 15 residues. Germline V gene lookup returns CDR1 SEHNR and CDR2 FQNEAQ (reference sequence).

A remark on this clonotype: Relative to the germline gene, one junction end is altered; a read error may explain this. The gene calls are TRBV2 and TRBJ2-7; D may be TRBD1 (7 bases). Per germline, CDR1 SNHLY and CDR2 FYNNEI. CDR3 size: 14 residues. CDR3 region: CAGSGGTATDTQYF. The CDR3 region has the DNA TGCGCCGGTAGCGGCGGGACAGCCACAGATACGCAGTACTTC.

This chain joins TRBV29-1 and TRBJ1-1; D is uncertain. Between the trimmed V and J ends, which lost 4 bases and 1 base, there was a span of 4 bases. Germline assignment: CDR1 SQVTM and CDR2 ANQGSEA. This CDR3 comprises 11 residues. CDR3 nucleotides: TGCAGCGTTGTCGGGAACACTGAAGCTTTCTTT. Translation: CSVVGNTEAFF.

A few counts support this clonotype. J is TRBJ1-1 and V is TRBV2; no definite D call. The CDR3 is 12 amino acids. Trimming stripped 5 bases from V and 4 bases from J, with 8 bases between. Germline V gene data show CDR1 as SNHLY and CDR2 as FYNNEI. CDR3: CASSRGPTEAFF. CDR3 bases: TGTGCCAGCAGTAGAGGACCCACTGAAGCTTTCTTT.